This TCR beta chain was observed in a study of shared clonotypes between healthy human individuals. Genomic DNA of each subset was evenly split across several immunoSEQ plates. The input for sorted-subset replicate PCRs was around 0.2 ug DNA, approximately 30,000 T cell genomes. Data came from immunoSEQ multiplex PCR; TCRdb stores just in-frame clones and leaves some out. The sample shows 2 million to 2.5 million clones, approximately 90% of them seen only once. V lost 7 bases and J lost 4; bases outside the gene matches: 14. Germline V gene lookup returns CDR1 WSHSY and CDR2 SAAADI. This CDR3 has 17 amino acids. About this clone itself: Antigen: not known.

Broader study findings: Of the naive CD4 clonotypes, around 5% were shared across several donors. Memory subsets generally showed lower estimated richness than naive subsets.

This rearrangement joins TRBV10-2 to TRBJ2-2; TRBD1 agrees at 8 bases. Input material: naive CD4+ T cells from PBMCs. The subset is: CD45RA+ positively selected. The origin of this receptor is a man aged 18 to 29 in good health. Some clones in this sample may be carry-over from other donors' samples. The CDR3 nucleotides read TGCGCCAGCACCCTCAGGGGGCCAACCCTCCGCACCGGGGAGCTGTTTTTT. This gives the protein CASTLRGPTLRTGELFF.